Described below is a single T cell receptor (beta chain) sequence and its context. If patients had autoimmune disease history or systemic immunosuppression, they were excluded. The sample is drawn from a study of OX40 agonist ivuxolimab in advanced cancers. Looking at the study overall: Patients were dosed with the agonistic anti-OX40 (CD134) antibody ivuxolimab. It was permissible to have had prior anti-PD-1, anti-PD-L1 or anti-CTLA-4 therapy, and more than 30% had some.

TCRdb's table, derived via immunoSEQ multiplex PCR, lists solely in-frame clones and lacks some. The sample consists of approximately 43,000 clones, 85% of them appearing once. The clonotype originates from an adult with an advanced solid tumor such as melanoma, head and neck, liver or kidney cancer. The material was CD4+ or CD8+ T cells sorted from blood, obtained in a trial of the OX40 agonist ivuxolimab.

The CDR3 coding sequence is TGTGCCAGCAATACGGGAGGAGTAGATACGCAGTATTTT. Residues: CASNTGGVDTQYF. The V call is TRBV2, the J call TRBJ2-3; 7 bases map to TRBD2. The V and J ends lost 7 bases and 5 bases, in that order; junction bases with no gene match: 6. The CDR3 is 13 residues long. The V gene's germline CDR1 is SNHLY and CDR2 FYNNEI.